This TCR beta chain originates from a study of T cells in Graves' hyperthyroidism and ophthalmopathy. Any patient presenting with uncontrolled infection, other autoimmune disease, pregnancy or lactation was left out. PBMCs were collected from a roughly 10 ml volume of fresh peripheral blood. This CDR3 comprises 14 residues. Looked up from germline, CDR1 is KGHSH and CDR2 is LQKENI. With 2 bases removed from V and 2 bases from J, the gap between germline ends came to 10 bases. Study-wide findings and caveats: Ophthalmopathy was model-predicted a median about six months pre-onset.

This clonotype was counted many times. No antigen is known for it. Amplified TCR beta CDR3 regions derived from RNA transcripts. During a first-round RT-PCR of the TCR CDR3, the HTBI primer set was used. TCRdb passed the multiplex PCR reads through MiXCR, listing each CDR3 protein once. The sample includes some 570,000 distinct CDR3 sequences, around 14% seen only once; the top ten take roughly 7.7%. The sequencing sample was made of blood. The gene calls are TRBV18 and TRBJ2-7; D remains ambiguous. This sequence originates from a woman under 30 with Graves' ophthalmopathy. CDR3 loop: CASSPDVLTYEQYF. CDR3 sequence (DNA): TGTGCCAGCTCACCAGACGTCCTGACCTACGAGCAGTACTTC.